This TCR beta chain was retrieved from a study of PD-1 blockade in classical Hodgkin lymphoma. Findings and limits, study-wide: Healthy donors reportedly exceeded newly diagnosed patients in baseline TCR diversity. Individuals who commenced nivolumab within less than 1 year of ASCT were excluded.

Documented time point: cycle 4 day 1 (C4D1), after more than five weeks of nivolumab. Every patient had relapsed following autologous stem cell transplantation, and cohorts differed in brentuximab vedotin exposure. Starting with thawed PBMCs, CD4+ T cells were purified by magnetic negative selection. Libraries were prepared by immunoSEQ multiplex PCR; TCRdb keeps only in-frame clonotypes and omits some of them. Among 15,000 to 20,000 clones listed, approximately 82% were seen once. As regards this clone: The antigen is unknown.

The sequenced sample was CD4+ T cells from blood, obtained before the fourth cycle of nivolumab. This receptor was obtained from a human donor with classical Hodgkin lymphoma.

CDR3 sequence: CAISRQGVLAVGDEQYF. CDR3 DNA sequence: TGTGCCATCAGCCGACAGGGGGTGCTAGCGGTCGGGGACGAGCAGTACTTC. The V and J genes are TRBV10-3 and TRBJ2-7; TRBD1 matches 9 bases. The CDR3 runs to 17 residues. Losses at the gene ends were 6 bases for V and 5 bases for J; bases not matched to a gene: 17. Per germline, CDR1 ENHRY and CDR2 SYGVKD.